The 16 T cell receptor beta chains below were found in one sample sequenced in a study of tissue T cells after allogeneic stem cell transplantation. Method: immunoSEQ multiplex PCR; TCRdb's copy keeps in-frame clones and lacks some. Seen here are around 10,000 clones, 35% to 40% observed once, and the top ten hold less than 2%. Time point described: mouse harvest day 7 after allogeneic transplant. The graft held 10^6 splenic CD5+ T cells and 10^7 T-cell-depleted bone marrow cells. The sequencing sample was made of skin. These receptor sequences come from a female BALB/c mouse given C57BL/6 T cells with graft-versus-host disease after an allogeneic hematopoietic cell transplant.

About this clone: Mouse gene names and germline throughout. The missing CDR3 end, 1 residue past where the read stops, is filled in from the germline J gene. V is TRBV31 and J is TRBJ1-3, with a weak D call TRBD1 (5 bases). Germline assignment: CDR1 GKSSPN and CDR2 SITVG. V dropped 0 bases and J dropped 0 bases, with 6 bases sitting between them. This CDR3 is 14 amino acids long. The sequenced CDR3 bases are TGTGCCTGGAGTCTAGGGGTTTCTGGAAATACGCTCTAT. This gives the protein CAWSLGVSGNTLY. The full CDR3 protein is CAWSLGVSGNTLYF. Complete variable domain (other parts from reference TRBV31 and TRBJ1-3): AQTIHQWPVAEIKAVGSPLSLGCTIKGKSSPNLYWYWQATGGTLQQLFYSITVGQVESVVQLNLSASRPKDDQFILSTEKLLLSHSGFYLCAWSLGVSGNTLYFGEGSRLIVV.

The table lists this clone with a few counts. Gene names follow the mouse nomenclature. The sequenced CDR3 bases are TGTGCCAGCAGCTCACTGGGGGGGCGGGTAGAAACGCTGTAT. Amino acids: CASSSLGGRVETLY. The full CDR3 protein reads CASSSLGGRVETLYF. The chain is built from TRBV3 and TRBJ2-3, with TRBD2 identical over 11 bases. The read comes to an end 1 residue before the CDR3 does, leaving the germline J gene to fill in the end. The CDR3 is made up of 15 amino acids. Germline CDR1 is SNHLY and CDR2 is FYNGKV (reference sequence). The ends lost 4 bases at V and 5 bases at J; junction bases unmatched: 5.

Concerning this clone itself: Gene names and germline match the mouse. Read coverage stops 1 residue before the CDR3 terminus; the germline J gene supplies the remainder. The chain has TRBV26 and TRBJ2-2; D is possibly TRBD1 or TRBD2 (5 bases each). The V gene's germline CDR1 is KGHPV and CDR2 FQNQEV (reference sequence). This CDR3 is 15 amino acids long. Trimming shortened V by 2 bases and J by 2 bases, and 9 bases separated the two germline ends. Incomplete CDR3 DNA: TGTGCCAGCAGTCTGGGGGGAGGCAACACCGGGCAGCTCTAC. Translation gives CASSLGGGNTGQLY. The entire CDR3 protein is CASSLGGGNTGQLYF.

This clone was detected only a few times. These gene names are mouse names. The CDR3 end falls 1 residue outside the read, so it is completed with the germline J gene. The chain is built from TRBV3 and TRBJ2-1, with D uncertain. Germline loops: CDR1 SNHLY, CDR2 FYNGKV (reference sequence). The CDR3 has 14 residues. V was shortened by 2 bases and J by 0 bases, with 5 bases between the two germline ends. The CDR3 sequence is CASSLRDNYAEQFF. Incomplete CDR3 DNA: TGTGCCAGCAGCTTACGGGATAACTATGCTGAGCAGTTC.

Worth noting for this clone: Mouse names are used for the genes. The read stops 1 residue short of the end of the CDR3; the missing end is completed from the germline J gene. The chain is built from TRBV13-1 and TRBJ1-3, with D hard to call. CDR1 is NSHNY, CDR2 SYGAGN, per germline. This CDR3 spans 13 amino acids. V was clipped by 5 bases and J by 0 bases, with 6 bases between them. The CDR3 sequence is CASRTSSGNTLYF. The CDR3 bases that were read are TGTGCCAGCAGAACAAGTTCTGGAAATACGCTCTAT.

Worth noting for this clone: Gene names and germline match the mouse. CDR3 region: CASSVQGNSDYTF. Incomplete CDR3 DNA: TGTGCCAGCAGCGTACAGGGAAACTCCGACTACACC. The chain couples TRBV3 to TRBJ1-2, with D perhaps TRBD1 (6 bases). Read sequence stops 1 residue before the CDR3 end, and the germline J gene provides the missing end. From germline, CDR1 is SNHLY and CDR2 FYNGKV (reference sequence). With 5 bases removed from V and 1 base from J, the gap between germline ends came to 8 bases. The CDR3 runs 13 residues.

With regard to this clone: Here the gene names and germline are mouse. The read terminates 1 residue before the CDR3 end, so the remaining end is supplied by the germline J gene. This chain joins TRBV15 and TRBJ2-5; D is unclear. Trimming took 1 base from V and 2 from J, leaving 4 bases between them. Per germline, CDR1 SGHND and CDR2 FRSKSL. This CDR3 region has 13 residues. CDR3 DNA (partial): TGTGCCAGCAGTTTAGGCGCCCAAGACACCCAGTAC. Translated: CASSLGAQDTQY. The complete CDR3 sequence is CASSLGAQDTQYF.

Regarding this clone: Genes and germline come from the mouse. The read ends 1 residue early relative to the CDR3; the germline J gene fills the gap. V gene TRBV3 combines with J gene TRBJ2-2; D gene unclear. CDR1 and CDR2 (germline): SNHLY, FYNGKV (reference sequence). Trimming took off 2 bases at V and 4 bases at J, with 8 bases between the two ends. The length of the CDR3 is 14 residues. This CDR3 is CASSLREGTGQLYF. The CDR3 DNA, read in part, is TGTGCCAGCAGCTTAAGGGAGGGCACCGGGCAGCTCTAC. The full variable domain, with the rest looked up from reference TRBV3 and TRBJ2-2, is GPKVLQIPSHQIIDMGQMVTLNCDPVSNHLYFYWYKQILGQQMEFLVNFYNGKVMEKSKLFKDQFSVERPDGSYFTLKIQPTALEDSAVYFCASSLREGTGQLYFGEGSKLTVL.

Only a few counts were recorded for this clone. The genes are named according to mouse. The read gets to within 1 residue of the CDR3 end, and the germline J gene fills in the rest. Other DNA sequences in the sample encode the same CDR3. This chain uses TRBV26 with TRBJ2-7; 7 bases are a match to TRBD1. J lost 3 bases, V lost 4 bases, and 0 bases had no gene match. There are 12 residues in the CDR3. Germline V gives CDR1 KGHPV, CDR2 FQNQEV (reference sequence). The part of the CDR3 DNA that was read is TGTGCCAGCAGTCGGGACAGCTATGAACAGTAC. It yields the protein CASSRDSYEQY. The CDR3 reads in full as CASSRDSYEQYF.

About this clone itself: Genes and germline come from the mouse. The CDR3 spells CASSPRVSNTEVFF. Incomplete CDR3 DNA: TGTGCCAGCAGCCCCCGGGTCTCAAACACAGAAGTCTTC. The chain combines TRBV5 with TRBJ1-1; D remains ambiguous. The DNA ends 1 residue before the CDR3 does, and the rest of the CDR3 is filled in from the germline J gene. Germline CDR1 reads LGHNA; CDR2 reads YNLKQL (reference sequence). The germline V and J ends were trimmed by 4 bases and 0 bases, with 9 bases remaining between them. CDR3 size: 14 residues.

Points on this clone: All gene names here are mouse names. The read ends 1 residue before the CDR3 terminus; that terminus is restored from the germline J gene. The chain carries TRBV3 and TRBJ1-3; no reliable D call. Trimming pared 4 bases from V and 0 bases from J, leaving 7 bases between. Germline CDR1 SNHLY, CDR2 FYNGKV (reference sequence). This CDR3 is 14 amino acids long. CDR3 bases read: TGTGCCAGCAGCTCGACAAATTCTGGAAATACGCTCTAT. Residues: CASSSTNSGNTLY. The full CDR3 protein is CASSSTNSGNTLYF.

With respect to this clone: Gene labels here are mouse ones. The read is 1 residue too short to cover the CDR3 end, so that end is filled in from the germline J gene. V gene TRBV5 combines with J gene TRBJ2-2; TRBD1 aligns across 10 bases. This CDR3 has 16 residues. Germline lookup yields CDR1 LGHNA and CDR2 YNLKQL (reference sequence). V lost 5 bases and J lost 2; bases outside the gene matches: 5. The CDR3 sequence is CASSSTGGGNTGQLYF. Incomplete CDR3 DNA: TGTGCCAGCAGCTCGACAGGGGGCGGTAACACCGGGCAGCTCTAC.

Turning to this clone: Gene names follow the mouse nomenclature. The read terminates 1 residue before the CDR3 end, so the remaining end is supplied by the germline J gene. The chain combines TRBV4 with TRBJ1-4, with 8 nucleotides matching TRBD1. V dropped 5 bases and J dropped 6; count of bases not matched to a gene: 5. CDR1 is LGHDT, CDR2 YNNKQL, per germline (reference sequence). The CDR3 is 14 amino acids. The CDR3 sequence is CASSLQGADERLFF. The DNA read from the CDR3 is TGTGCCAGCAGCCTGCAGGGGGCTGACGAAAGATTATTT.

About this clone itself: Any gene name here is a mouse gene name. Incomplete CDR3 DNA: TGTGCCAGCCGCCGGGACAGTAACACAGAAGTCTTC. Protein product: CASRRDSNTEVF. The full CDR3 is CASRRDSNTEVFF. The rearrangement links TRBV26 to TRBJ1-1; 7 positions match TRBD1. The CDR3 is cut off 1 residue early in the read; its end comes from the germline J gene. The germline gives CDR1 KGHPV, CDR2 FQNQEV (reference sequence). V was clipped by 8 bases and J by 2 bases; unmatched bases: 5. The CDR3 loop spans 13 amino acids.

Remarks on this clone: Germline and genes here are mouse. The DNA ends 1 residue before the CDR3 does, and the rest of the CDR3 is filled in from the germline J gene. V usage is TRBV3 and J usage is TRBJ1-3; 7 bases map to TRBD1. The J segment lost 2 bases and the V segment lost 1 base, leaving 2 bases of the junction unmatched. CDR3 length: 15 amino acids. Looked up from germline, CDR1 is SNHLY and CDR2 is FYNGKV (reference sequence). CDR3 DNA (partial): TGTGCCAGCAGCTTAGGAGACAGGGCTGGAAATACGCTCTAT. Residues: CASSLGDRAGNTLY. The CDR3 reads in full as CASSLGDRAGNTLYF.

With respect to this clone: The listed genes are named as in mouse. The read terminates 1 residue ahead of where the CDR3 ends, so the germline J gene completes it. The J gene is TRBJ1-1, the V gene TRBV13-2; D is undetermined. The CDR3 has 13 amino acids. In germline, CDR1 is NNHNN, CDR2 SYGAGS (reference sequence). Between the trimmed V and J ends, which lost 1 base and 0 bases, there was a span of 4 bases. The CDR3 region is CASGDSQNTEVFF. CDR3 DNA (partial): TGTGCCAGCGGTGATTCCCAGAACACAGAAGTCTTC.